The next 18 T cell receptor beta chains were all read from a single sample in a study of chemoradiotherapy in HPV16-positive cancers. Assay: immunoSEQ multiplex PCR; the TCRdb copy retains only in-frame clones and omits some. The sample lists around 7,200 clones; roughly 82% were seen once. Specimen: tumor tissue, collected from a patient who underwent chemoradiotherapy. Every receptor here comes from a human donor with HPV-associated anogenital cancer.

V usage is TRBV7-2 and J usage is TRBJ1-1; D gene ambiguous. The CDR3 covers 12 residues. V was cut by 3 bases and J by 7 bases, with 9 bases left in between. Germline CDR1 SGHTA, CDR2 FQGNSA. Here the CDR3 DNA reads TGTGCCAGCAGCTTTACCATAAGTGAAGCTTTCTTT. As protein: CASSFTISEAFF.

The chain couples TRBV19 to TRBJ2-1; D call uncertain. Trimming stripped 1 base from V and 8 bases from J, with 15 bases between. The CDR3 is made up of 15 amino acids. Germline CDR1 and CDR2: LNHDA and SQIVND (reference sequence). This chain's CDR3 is CASSIAAGYTDEQFF. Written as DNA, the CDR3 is TGTGCCAGTAGTATAGCGGCAGGTTACACCGATGAGCAGTTCTTC.

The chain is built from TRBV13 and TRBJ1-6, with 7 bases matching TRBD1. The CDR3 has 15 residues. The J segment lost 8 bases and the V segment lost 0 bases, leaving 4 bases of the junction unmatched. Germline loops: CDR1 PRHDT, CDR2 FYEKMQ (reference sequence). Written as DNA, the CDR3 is TGTGCCAGCAGCTTAGGGACAGGGAAATATTCACCCCTCCACTTT. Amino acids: CASSLGTGKYSPLHF. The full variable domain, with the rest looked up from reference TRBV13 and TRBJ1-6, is AAGVIQSPRHLIKEKRETATLKCYPIPRHDTVYWYQQGPGQDPQFLISFYEKMQSDKGSIPDRFSAQQFSDYHSELNMSSLELGDSALYFCASSLGTGKYSPLHFGNGTRLTVT.

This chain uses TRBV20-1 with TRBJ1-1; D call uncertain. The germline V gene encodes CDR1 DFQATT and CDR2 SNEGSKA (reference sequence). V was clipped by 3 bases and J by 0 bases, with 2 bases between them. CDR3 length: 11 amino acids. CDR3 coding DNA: TGCAGTGCTAGGTTGAACACTGAAGCTTTCTTT. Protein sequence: CSARLNTEAFF.

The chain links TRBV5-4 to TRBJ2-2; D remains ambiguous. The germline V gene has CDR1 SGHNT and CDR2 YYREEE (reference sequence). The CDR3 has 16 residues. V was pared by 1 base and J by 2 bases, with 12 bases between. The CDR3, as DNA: TGTGCCAGCAGCTTGTTGTCCGGGTTCAACACCGGGGAGCTGTTTTTT. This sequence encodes CASSLLSGFNTGELFF.

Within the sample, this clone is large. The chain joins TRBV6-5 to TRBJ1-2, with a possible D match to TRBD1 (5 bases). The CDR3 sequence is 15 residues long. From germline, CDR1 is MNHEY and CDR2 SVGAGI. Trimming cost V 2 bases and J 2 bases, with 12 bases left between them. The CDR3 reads CASSYTGHGNYGYTF. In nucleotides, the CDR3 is TGTGCCAGCAGTTACACAGGACACGGCAACTATGGCTACACCTTC.

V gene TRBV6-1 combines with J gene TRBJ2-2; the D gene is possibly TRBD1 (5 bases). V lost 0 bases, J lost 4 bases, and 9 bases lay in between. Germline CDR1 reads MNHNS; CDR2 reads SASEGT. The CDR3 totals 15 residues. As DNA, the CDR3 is TGTGCCAGCAGTGAAGCGACCGACAGCACCGGGGAGCTGTTTTTT. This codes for CASSEATDSTGELFF.

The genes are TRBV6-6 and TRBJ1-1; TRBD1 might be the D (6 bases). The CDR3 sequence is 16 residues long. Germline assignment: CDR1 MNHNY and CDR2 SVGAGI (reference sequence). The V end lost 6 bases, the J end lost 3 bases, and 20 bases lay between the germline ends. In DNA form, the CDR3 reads TGTGCCAGCAGCCCCGGGACCGCCAGGGGACACACTGAAGCTTTCTTT. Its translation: CASSPGTARGHTEAFF.

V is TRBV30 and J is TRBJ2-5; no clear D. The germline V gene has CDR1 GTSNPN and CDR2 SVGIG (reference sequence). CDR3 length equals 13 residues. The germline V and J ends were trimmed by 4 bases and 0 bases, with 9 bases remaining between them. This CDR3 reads CAWKNNYQETQYF. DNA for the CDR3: TGTGCCTGGAAGAACAACTACCAAGAGACCCAGTACTTC. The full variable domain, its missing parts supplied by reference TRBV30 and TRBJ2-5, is SQTIHQWPATLVQPVGSPLSLECTVEGTSNPNLYWYRQAAGRGLQLLFYSVGIGQISSEVPQNLSASRPQDRQFILSSKKLLLSDSGFYLCAWKNNYQETQYFGPGTRLLVL.

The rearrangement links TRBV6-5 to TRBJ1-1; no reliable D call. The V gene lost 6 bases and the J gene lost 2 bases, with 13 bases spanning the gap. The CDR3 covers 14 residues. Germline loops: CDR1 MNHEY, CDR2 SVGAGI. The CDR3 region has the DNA TGTGCCAGCAGCCCGTATTGGGAAAACACTGAAGCTTTCTTT. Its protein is CASSPYWENTEAFF.

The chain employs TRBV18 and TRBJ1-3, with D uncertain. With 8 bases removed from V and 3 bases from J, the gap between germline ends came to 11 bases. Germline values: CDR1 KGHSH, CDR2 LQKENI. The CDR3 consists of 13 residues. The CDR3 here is CASTPGNGNTIYF. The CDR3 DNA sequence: TGTGCCAGCACCCCTGGGAATGGAAACACCATATATTTT.

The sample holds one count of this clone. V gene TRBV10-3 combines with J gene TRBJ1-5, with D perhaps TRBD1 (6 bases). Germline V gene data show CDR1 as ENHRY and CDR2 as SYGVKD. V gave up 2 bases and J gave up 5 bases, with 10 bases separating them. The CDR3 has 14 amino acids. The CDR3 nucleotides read TGTGCCATCAGTGAGGAGCAGGGGTATCAGCCCCAGCATTTT. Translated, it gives CAISEEQGYQPQHF.

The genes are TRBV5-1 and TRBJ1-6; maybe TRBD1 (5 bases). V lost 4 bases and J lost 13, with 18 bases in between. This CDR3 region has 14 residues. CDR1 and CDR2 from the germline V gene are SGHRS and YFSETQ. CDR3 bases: TGCGCCAGCAGCCCCGGCCCTCTTCAGGGCCCCCTCCACTTT. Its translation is CASSPGPLQGPLHF.

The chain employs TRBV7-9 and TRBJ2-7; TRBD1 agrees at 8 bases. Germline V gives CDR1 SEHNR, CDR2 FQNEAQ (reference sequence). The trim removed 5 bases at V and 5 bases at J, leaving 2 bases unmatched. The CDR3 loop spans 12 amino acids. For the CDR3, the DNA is TGTGCCAGCAGCGAGACAGGGGACGAGCAGTACTTC. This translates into CASSETGDEQYF.

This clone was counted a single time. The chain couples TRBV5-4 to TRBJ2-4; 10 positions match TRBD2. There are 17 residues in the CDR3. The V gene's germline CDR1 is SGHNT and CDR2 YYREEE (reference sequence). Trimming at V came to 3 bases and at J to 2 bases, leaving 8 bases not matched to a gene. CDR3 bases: TGTGCCAGCAGCTCGAGGGTAGCGGGGGGTACCAAAAACATTCAGTACTTC. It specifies CASSSRVAGGTKNIQYF.

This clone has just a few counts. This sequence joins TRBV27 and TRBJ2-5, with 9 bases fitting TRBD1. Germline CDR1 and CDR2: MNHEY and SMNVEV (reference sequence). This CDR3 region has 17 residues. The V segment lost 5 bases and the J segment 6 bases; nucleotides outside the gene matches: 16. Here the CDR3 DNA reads TGTGCCAGCAGTCCCCTGCCGGGACAGGGTGGAATAAAGACCCAGTACTTC. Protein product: CASSPLPGQGGIKTQYF.

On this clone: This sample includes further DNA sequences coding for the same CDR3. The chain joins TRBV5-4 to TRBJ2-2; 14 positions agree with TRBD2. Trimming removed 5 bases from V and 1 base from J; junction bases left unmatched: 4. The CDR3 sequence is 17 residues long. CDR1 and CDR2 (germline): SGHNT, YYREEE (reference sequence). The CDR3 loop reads CASRPGLAGGNTGELFF. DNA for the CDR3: TGTGCCAGCAGACCCGGACTAGCGGGGGGGAACACCGGGGAGCTGTTTTTT.

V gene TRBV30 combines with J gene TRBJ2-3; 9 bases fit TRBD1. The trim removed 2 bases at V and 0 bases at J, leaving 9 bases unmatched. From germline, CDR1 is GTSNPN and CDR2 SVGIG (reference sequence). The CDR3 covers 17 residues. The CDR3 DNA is TGTGCCTGGAGTCGACCACGGACAGGGGCTAGCACAGATACGCAGTATTTT. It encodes CAWSRPRTGASTDTQYF.